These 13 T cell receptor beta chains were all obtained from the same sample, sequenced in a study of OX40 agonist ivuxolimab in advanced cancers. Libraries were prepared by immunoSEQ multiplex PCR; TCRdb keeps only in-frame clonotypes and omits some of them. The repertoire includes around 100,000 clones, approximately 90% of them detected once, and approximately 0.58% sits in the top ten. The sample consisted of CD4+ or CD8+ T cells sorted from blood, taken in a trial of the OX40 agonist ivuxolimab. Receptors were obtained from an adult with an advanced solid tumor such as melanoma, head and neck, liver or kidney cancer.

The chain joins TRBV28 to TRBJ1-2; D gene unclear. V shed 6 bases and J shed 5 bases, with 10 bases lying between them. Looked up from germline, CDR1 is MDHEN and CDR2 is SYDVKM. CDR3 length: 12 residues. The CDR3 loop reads CASRTLEYGYTF. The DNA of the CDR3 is TGTGCCAGCAGAACCCTCGAATATGGCTACACCTTC.

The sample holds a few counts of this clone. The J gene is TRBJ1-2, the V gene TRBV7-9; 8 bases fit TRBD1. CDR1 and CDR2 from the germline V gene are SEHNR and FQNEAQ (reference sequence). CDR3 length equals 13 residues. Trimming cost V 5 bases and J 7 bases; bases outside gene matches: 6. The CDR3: CASSQQGASGYTF. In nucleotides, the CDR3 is TGTGCCAGCAGCCAGCAGGGGGCATCTGGCTACACCTTC.

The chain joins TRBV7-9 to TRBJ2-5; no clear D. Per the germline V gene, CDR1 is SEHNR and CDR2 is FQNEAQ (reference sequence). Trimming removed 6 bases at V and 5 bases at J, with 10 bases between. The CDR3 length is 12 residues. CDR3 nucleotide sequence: TGTGCCAGCAGATACCTTACGGAGACCCAGTACTTC. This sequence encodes CASRYLTETQYF.

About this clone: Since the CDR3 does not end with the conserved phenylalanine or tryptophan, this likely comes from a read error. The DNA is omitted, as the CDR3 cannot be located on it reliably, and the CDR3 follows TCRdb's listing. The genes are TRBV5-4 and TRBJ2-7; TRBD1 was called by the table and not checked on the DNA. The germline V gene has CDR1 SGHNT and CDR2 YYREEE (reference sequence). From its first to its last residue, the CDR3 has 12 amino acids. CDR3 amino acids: CASSLEGRDTVL.

In nucleotides, the CDR3 is TGTGCCAGCAGTCGACCGGGACGGACCTTGGGAAAACTGTTTTTT. This gives the protein CASSRPGRTLGKLFF. The chain recombines TRBV28 with TRBJ1-4, with D maybe TRBD1 (5 bases). CDR1 is MDHEN and CDR2 is SYDVKM in the germline V gene. The CDR3 consists of 15 residues. V was shortened by 5 bases and J by 10 bases, with 20 bases between the two germline ends.

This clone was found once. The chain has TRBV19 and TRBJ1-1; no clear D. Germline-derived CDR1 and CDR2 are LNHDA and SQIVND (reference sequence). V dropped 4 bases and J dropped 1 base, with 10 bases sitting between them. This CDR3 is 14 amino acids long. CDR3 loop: CASSNQAKNTEAFF. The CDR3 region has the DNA TGTGCCAGTAGTAATCAGGCCAAGAACACTGAAGCTTTCTTT. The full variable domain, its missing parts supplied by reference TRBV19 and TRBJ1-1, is DGGITQSPKYLFRKEGQNVTLSCEQNLNHDAMYWYRQDPGQGLRLIYYSQIVNDFQKGDIAEGYSVSREKKESFPLTVTSAQKNPTAFYLCASSNQAKNTEAFFGQGTRLTVV.

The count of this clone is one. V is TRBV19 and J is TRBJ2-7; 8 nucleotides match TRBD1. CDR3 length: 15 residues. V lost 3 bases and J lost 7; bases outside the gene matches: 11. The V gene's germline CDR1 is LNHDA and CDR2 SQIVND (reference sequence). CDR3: CASSMRTGLTSEQYF. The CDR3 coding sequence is TGTGCCAGTAGTATGCGGACAGGGTTAACTTCGGAGCAGTACTTC.

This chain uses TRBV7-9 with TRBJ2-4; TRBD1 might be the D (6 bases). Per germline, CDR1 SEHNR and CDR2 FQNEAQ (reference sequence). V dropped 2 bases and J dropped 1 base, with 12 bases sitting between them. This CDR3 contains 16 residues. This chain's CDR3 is CASSLYRANAKNIQYF. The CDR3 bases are TGTGCCAGCAGCTTATACAGGGCGAACGCCAAAAACATTCAGTACTTC.

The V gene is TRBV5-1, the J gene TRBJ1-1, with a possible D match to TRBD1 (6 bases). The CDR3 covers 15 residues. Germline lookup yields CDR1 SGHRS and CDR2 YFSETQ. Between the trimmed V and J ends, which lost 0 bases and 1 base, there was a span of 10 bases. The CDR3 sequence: CASSLEGTQNTEAFF. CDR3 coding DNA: TGCGCCAGCAGCTTGGAGGGGACACAGAACACTGAAGCTTTCTTT.

CDR3: CATSNRDRGTYEQYF. As DNA, the CDR3 is TGTGCCACCAGCAACCGGGACAGGGGTACCTACGAGCAGTACTTC. The chain couples TRBV15 to TRBJ2-7; 10 bases agree with TRBD1. J gave up 2 bases and V 4 bases, and 5 bases lay outside the gene matches. Germline loops: CDR1 LNHNV, CDR2 YYDKDF (reference sequence). CDR3 length equals 15 residues. The full variable domain, its missing parts supplied by reference TRBV15 and TRBJ2-7, is DAMVIQNPRYQVTQFGKPVTLSCSQTLNHNVMYWYQQKSSQAPKLLFHYYDKDFNNEADTPDNFQSRRPNTSFCFLDIRSPGLGDTAMYLCATSNRDRGTYEQYFGPGTRLTVT.

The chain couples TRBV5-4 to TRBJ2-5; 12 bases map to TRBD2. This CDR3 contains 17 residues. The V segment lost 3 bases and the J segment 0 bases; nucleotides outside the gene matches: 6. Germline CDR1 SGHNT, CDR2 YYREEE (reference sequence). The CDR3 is CASSSGLAGLYQETQYF. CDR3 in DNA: TGTGCCAGCAGCTCAGGACTAGCGGGGCTGTACCAAGAGACCCAGTACTTC.

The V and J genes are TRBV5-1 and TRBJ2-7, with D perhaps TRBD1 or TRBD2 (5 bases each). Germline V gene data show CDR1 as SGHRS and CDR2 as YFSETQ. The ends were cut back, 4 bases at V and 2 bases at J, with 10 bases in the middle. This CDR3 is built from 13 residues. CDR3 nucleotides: TGCGCCAGCAGCAGGGACCGAGCCTACGAGCAGTACTTC. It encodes CASSRDRAYEQYF.

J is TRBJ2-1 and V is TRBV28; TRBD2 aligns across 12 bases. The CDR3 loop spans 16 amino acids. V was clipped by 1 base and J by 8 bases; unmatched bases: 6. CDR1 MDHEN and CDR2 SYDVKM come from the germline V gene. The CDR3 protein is CASSLSASGRGYEQFF. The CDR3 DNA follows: TGTGCCAGCAGTTTATCGGCTAGCGGGAGGGGATATGAGCAGTTCTTC.